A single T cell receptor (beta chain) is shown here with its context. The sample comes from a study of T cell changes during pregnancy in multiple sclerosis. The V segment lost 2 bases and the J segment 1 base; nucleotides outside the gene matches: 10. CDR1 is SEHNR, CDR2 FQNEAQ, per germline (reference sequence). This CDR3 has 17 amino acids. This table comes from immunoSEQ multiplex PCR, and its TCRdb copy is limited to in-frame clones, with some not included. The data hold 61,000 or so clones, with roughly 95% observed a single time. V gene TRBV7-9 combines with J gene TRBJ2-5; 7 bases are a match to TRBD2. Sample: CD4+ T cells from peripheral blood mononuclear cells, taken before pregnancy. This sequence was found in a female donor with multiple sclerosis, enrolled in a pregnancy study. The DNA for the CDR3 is TGTGCCAGCAGCTTATGGTCGGGGCTAGCGGTCCAAGAGACCCAGTACTTC. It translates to CASSLWSGLAVQETQYF.